This entry concerns a single T cell receptor beta chain. The data originate from a study of blood T cell repertoires in COVID-19. Study-level background: The United States, Italy and Spain provided the acute and convalescent COVID-19 samples. In each case, the material was cDNA or gDNA derived from T cells, B-cell-depleted T cells, or PBMCs.

In the original analysis: Reference gene primer amplification yielded estimated nucleated cell counts. The protocol was immunoSEQ multiplex PCR, while the TCRdb copy is restricted to in-frame clones and leaves out a portion. The D gene and trimming were derived from the DNA, and the V and J assignments and clone size from that table. The table lists more than 250,000 clones, 87% of them singletons. Looked up from germline, CDR1 is SGDLS and CDR2 is YYNGEE. The CDR3 is 14 amino acids. Between the trimmed V and J ends, which lost 0 bases and 4 bases, there was a span of 10 bases. Material: peripheral blood. The receptor was derived from a man aged 45-65 years with active or convalescent COVID-19. V and J are TRBV9 and TRBJ1-1, with D maybe TRBD1 (5 bases). The DNA of the CDR3 is TGTGCCAGCAGCGTAGTAGGAGGGACCACTGAAGCTTTCTTT. The encoded protein is CASSVVGGTTEAFF.